These T cell receptor beta chains were read from a single sample in a study of graft-versus-host responses after intestinal transplantation. No antigen has been identified for these receptors. The data were produced by immunoSEQ multiplex PCR, yet TCRdb's version contains in-frame clones alone and is incomplete. The repertoire holds over 90,000 clones, with around 91% as singletons. The source material was unstimulated CD4+ T cells sorted from spleen or lymph node cells, sampled before transplant. Receptors originate from a human donor who was the organ donor for an intestinal transplant. The conserved cysteine and the conserved F or W are not part of the CDR3 here.

J gene: TRBJ2-7; V gene: TRBV18; CDR3 protein: ASSPYRETLSYEQY
J gene: TRBJ1-2; V gene: TRBV23-1; CDR3 protein: ASSQSGEGYGYT
J gene: TRBJ2-3; V gene: TRBV18; CDR3 protein: ASSHRVTDTQY
J gene: TRBJ1-1; V gene: TRBV5-5; CDR3 protein: ASSLIGDSRTEAF
J gene: TRBJ2-2; V gene: TRBV6-4; CDR3 protein: ASSDGTGDTGELF
J gene: TRBJ1-6; V gene: TRBV7-9; CDR3 protein: ASSLEQGNSPLH
J gene: TRBJ2-5; V gene: TRBV20-1; CDR3 protein: SAEKETQY
J gene: TRBJ2-1; V gene: TRBV5-6; CDR3 protein: ASSNTPGLTF
J gene: TRBJ1-1; V gene: TRBV6-1; CDR3 protein: ASRQGALNTEAF
J gene: TRBJ1-4; V gene: TRBV2; CDR3 protein: ASSDMIGLNEKLF
J gene: TRBJ2-7; V gene: TRBV7-2; CDR3 protein: ASSLRLAGFSYEQY
J gene: TRBJ1-1; V gene: TRBV28; CDR3 protein: ASSPPPMNTEAF
J gene: TRBJ1-2; V gene: TRBV4-3; CDR3 protein: ASSPKGDRAIYGYT
J gene: TRBJ2-1; V gene: TRBV6-1; CDR3 protein: ASSASGGPNEQF
J gene: TRBJ2-3; V gene: TRBV11-3; CDR3 protein: ASSFTSGGATQY
J gene: TRBJ1-6; V gene: TRBV30; CDR3 protein: AWGRDNSPLH
J gene: TRBJ2-7; V gene: TRBV7-2; CDR3 protein: ASSSRTSAYEQY
J gene: TRBJ2-2; V gene: TRBV4-1; CDR3 protein: ASSQDPVLAGGVNTGELF